This T cell receptor (beta chain) is drawn from a study of patients and donors after allogeneic stem cell transplantation. Via MiXCR, TCRdb re-called the RT-PCR reads, giving one row per CDR3 protein. The data contain approximately 200,000 distinct CDR3 sequences, around two fifths of them seen just once; the ten biggest clones take up around 10%. Trimming shortened V by 2 bases and J by 2 bases, and 6 bases separated the two germline ends. In germline, CDR1 is DFQATT, CDR2 SNEGSKA (reference sequence). The CDR3 contains 12 residues. The chain joins TRBV20-1 to TRBJ1-2, with D hard to call. The source material was blood, either unsorted or a sorted T cell fraction (not recorded which). The sequence derives from a human donor who was either an allogeneic HSCT recipient or a stem cell or donor lymphocyte infusion donor (not recorded which). It is not recorded whose cells these are; they may come from a transplant donor. The CDR3 region is CSARYQNYGYTF. CDR3 nucleotide sequence: TGCAGTGCTAGATACCAGAACTATGGCTACACCTTC.